This T cell receptor (beta chain) stems from a study of cytomegalovirus exposure and HLA in healthy donors (dated by TCRdb to the late 2010s). The study in broad terms: An earlier analysis of some 600 of the donors reported 276 Gb of sequence data and 117 million unique TCR beta sequences obtained from roughly 170 million T cells. An early release covering 550 to 650 HLA-typed donors comprised 250 to 350 gigabases of sequencing data and 85 million or so unique TCR sequences. Among the roughly 400 genotyped donors, under 90% belonged to the genetic ancestry cluster associated with self-reported Caucasian donors. The study aimed to test whether cataloging public T cell receptors could reveal signatures of past pathogen exposure. The study profiled the T cell repertoires of around 700 subjects by immunosequencing and related them to cytomegalovirus serostatus. Besides the first cohort of 500 to 700 subjects, a separate validation cohort made up of 90 to 150 different subjects was used. The study combined high-throughput TCR immunosequencing, statistical association of individual TCRs with disease status, and machine learning to predict cytomegalovirus infection status. In a later analysis, previously published TCR beta repertoires from about 640 donors were re-analyzed and high-resolution HLA genotyping was added so that TCR occurrence patterns could be studied. The later analysis used no new phenotypic data to find candidate immune exposures, relying instead on TCR beta sequences and their occurrence across donors. In an earlier analysis of 550 to 700 of the donors, high-throughput TCR beta sequencing was used to judge whether each TCR beta V gene segment behaved as functional or pseudogenic. Donor age, sex, ethnicity and CMV serostatus were compiled alongside the repertoire data. A later genetic analysis used genome-wide SNP genotypes for about 55% of the 666 donors, treating that subset as a discovery cohort. Every discovery cohort repertoire had been produced on one sequencing platform. Both class I and class II loci were covered by HLA typing, at four-digit resolution. Typing coverage varied by locus: about 620-630 donors for A, B, C, DRB1 and DQB1; more than 500 for DQA1; more than 600 for DPA1; around 490 for DPB1. A few DR-DQ haplotypes were handled as single units for association and clustering because linkage in the cohort was strong. Across 398 genotyped donors of the cohort, an average of about 240,000 unique TCR beta nucleotide sequences per donor were sequenced, and approximately 19% of those sequences were non-productive.

The cohort comprised 550 to 700 healthy bone marrow donors. All cohort members were sampled while nominally healthy, although unrecorded immune exposures were likely present. The donor tested CMV seronegative, placing the donor among the 300 to 450 seronegative members of the cohort. Every donor gave a peripheral blood sample, and the peripheral blood mononuclear cells from that sample were used for TCR beta sequencing. The Qiagen DNeasy Blood Extraction Kit was used to extract genomic DNA from the blood cell samples. The protocol used for the library was the immunoSEQ multiplex PCR assay. A mixture of 60 forward primers for TCR Vbeta segments and 13 reverse primers for TCR Jbeta segments was used in the multiplex PCR. The CDR3 region of rearranged TCR beta genes was amplified from genomic DNA with a multiplex PCR assay. Amplified TCR beta libraries were sequenced as 87-base-pair reads on the Illumina HiSeq System. From the authors' description of their analysis: In a later analysis, some 80 million unique TCR beta chains were counted across the 690 or so repertoires, and roughly 11 million of these chains were shared by at least two donors. A nearest-neighbor algorithm error-corrected the raw reads and collapsed the reads into unique sequences, merging closely related sequences to remove PCR and sequencing errors. Alignment of CDR3 sequences to IMGT reference sequences was used to assign V, D and J gene segments. Each retained sequence needed at least a six-nucleotide match to both a V gene segment and a J gene segment. A rearrangement was called productive if the CDR3 had no stop codons and remained in frame with V and J, and every other rearrangement was called non-productive. CDR3 was defined by IMGT convention, running from the second conserved V-encoded cysteine to the conserved J-encoded phenylalanine. The earlier analysis of some 580 of the donors excluded any sequence lacking an unambiguous match to a single V gene segment. An earlier analysis of just under 600 of the donors called V segments functional above 56.7% productive rearrangements and segregating when the between-donor standard deviation exceeded 5%. A statistical classification framework was built to diagnose cytomegalovirus status from the catalog of TCR beta chain sequences. V and J gene assignment, in a later analysis, came from comparing TCR nucleotide sequences with IMGT/GENE-DB human TR gene sequences. In a later analysis, CDR3 sequences and most-parsimonious VDJ recombination scenarios were assigned using the TCRdist pipeline. A later analysis defined each TCR beta chain by its CDR3 amino acid sequence plus V-gene family, and excluded reads lacking a unique V-gene family. In a later analysis, fewer than 650 highly shared, low-generation-probability nucleotide sequences were removed to address suspected cross-contamination and a sequencing artifact. In a later analysis, a clonal expansion index was calculated for each public chain from normalized within-repertoire ranks of inferred template counts. In a later analysis, generation probabilities were computed with a VDJ recombination model fitted to out-of-frame rearrangements, and the resulting probabilities were checked against IGoR. A later analysis scored TCR-TCR, TCR-HLA and TCR-CMV co-occurrence with hypergeometric tests, applying a repertoire-size bias correction to TCR pairs. A later analysis estimated false discovery rates by permuting HLA or CMV assignments 20 times. In a later analysis, co-occurring TCRs were grouped using DBSCAN, with TCRdist sequence similarity added in when clustering inside HLA-allele-positive subsets. Repertoires with fewer than 30,000 or more than 120,000 public chains, plus five repertoires with anomalous nucleotide sharing, were excluded from co-occurrence clustering. TCRdb provides this immuneACCESS table in a form limited to in-frame rearrangements. Some clones are lacking; in checked studies, under half of them reflect an unresolved V gene, and why the rest are absent is not known. V and J calls and clone size are as listed in that table; D and trimming were resolved from the DNA. This sample's clone table shows about 130,000 clones. The ten biggest clones cover around 2.7% of the sample.

CDR1 is given as SGHRS and CDR2 as YFSETQ, both from the germline V gene. The CDR3 goes from the cysteine to the phenylalanine over 15 residues. The DNA shown is the 45-base CDR3, in frame from base 1. Study-wide findings and limitations: In a later genetic analysis, fewer N-insertions in productive TCRs were reported among donors in an Asian-associated ancestry cluster than the 666-donor mean. An earlier analysis of some 560 of the donors showed that most TCR beta V segments appeared in productive rearrangements either about 90% or about 30% of the time, which broadly matched IMGT annotations. In a later analysis, most CMV-associated TCR beta chains were found to appear HLA-restricted, with HLA associations seemingly driven largely by CMV exposure. Because counts were too low, seventeen rarely observed V segments, including chromosome 9 orphons, were left out of the earlier analysis of approximately 500 of the donors. Some IMGT-functional V segments, including TRBV6-2 and TRBV6-3, could not be distinguished by the 87-base-pair reads and were therefore excluded. Presence/absence analyses assumed roughly uniform sequencing depth across donors, an assumption that may not hold. Correlated functional status among segregating V segments might reflect linkage disequilibrium, but an unknown experimental factor could not be ruled out. The classifier was reported to diagnose cytomegalovirus status with high specificity and sensitivity in both the original cohort and the validation cohort. Because HLA typing was missing for some donors at each locus, association tests included only the typed subset. A few of the identified cytomegalovirus-associated TCR beta chains were confirmed in vitro to be specific for cytomegalovirus antigens. V-gene and J-gene trimming of TCR beta chains was associated with a missense DCLRE1C variant in a later genetic analysis, and the association was replicated in an independent cohort. A further reported finding was that TCR beta sequences accurately predicted the HLA-A and HLA-B alleles for most subjects in the first cohort. The authors suggested that the approach could potentially be generalized to other disease states and immunological phenotypes. The cohort was sequenced for TCR beta chains only, and without alpha or paired-chain data the features that could be detected were limited. A later analysis found that HLA-associated TCR beta chains were more clonally expanded and had lower generation probabilities than equally common non-associated chains. A later analysis found that TCR association rates varied across HLA loci, with DRB1 alleles showing the most associated TCRs and HLA-C alleles the fewest. In a later analysis, about 16,000 TCR beta sequences were associated with specific HLA alleles at a false discovery rate of 0.05. A total of 150 or so TCR beta chains were listed by the study as associated with cytomegalovirus. Several of the top co-occurrence clusters appeared to be linked to parvovirus B19, influenza, CMV and Epstein-Barr virus, according to a later analysis. Most TCR sequences were seen in very few donors, while some public TCRs were found in many individuals. The sequencing pipeline was judged likely to have produced a cluster of highly shared sequence variants as a technical artifact. When HLA alleles, especially DR and DQ, strongly co-occurred, attributing TCR associations to individual alleles was difficult. For the cohort, immune exposure information was limited to CMV serostatus.

Remarks on this clone: Its antigen specificity is not known. One end of the junction fails to match germline, which may point to a read error. This CDR3 is also generated by other DNA sequences in the sample.

The chain links TRBV5-1 with TRBJ1-1; the D gene identity is not certain. Specimen: PBMCs. The TCR was taken from a man aged 25 to 40 in good health and CMV-seronegative. The CDR3 region has the sequence CASRSPNSGNTEAFF. In nucleotides, the sequence is TGCGCCAGCAGATCGCCCAACAGCGGGAACACTGAGGCTTTCTTT.